A selection of T cell receptor beta chains follows, all from one sample in a study of blood T cell repertoires in COVID-19. The method was immunoSEQ multiplex PCR; TCRdb's version includes in-frame clones alone and lacks a portion of them. The sample includes nearly 110,000 clones, approximately 89% seen only once; the top ten take approximately 6.8%. Sequencing was carried out using peripheral blood. The source of these receptors is a man aged 45-65 years with active or convalescent COVID-19. Both conserved end residues are part of each CDR3. The order of the fields is V gene, CDR3 length, clone size, D gene, J gene, CDR3 protein, CDR3 DNA. D genes are given only for firm matches. Part of the rows lack a size; the others show once, few, many or a class for expanded clones.

TRBV5-1	16	-	TRBD2	TRBJ2-3	CASSSGLAGGADTQYF	TGCGCCAGCAGCTCGGGACTAGCGGGGGGGGCGGATACGCAGTATTTT
TRBV14	12	-	-	TRBJ1-5	CASSQEEGPQHF	TGTGCCAGCAGCCAAGAGGAGGGGCCCCAGCATTTT
TRBV3-1/TRBV3-2	13	-	-	TRBJ2-7	CASSQLFSYEQYF	TGTGCCAGCAGCCAACTCTTCTCCTACGAGCAGTACTTC
TRBV27	14	-	TRBD1	TRBJ1-2	CATNWTGGNYGYTF	TGTGCCACTAATTGGACAGGGGGGAACTATGGCTACACCTTC
TRBV28	11	-	-	TRBJ1-1	CASSQNTEAFF	TGTGCCAGCAGCCAGAACACTGAAGCTTTCTTT
TRBV5-6	13	-	-	TRBJ2-1	CASTPDRYNEQFF	TGTGCCAGCACCCCCGACAGGTACAATGAGCAGTTCTTC
TRBV18	12	-	-	TRBJ1-1	CASSPGLAEAFF	TGTGCCAGCTCACCAGGTCTAGCTGAAGCTTTCTTT
TRBV13	14	-	TRBD1	TRBJ2-5	CASRFRDRQETQYF	TGTGCCAGCAGATTCCGGGACAGACAAGAGACCCAGTACTTC
TRBV5-5	17	-	TRBD2	TRBJ2-7	CASSVGGGSGSLSEQYF	TGTGCCAGCAGCGTTGGAGGGGGTAGCGGGAGTTTATCCGAGCAGTACTTC
TRBV10-1	16	-	TRBD2	TRBJ2-7	CASSEGRTSGIYEQYF	TGCGCCAGCAGTGAGGGAAGGACTAGCGGAATCTACGAGCAGTACTTC
TRBV9	15	-	-	TRBJ1-3	CASSVIRVAGNTIYF	TGTGCCAGCAGCGTCATCCGGGTCGCTGGAAACACCATATATTTT
TRBV29-1	14	-	-	TRBJ1-3	CSVSGTATGNTIYF	TGCAGCGTTTCAGGGACTGCCACTGGAAACACCATATATTTT
TRBV3-1/TRBV3-2	14	-	-	TRBJ2-5	CASSQGREEETQYF	TGTGCCAGCAGCCAAGGGAGGGAGGAAGAGACCCAGTACTTC
TRBV19	14	few	-	TRBJ1-2	CASSIRTYNYGYTF	TGTGCCAGTAGTATTAGGACATATAACTATGGCTACACCTTC
TRBV28	21	-	TRBD2	TRBJ2-3	CASSLGWPTALAGGPPDTQYF	TGTGCCAGCAGTTTGGGGTGGCCGACAGCACTAGCGGGAGGGCCCCCAGATACGCAGTATTTT
TRBV6-2/TRBV6-3	13	-	-	TRBJ2-3	CASSYSGVDTQYF	TGTGCCAGCAGTTACTCAGGGGTAGATACGCAGTATTTT
TRBV9	16	-	-	TRBJ2-3	CASSALTGVGTDTQYF	TGTGCCAGCAGCGCCCTCACGGGAGTAGGCACAGATACGCAGTATTTT
TRBV2	13	-	-	TRBJ2-2	CASSEQGLGELFF	TGTGCCAGCAGTGAACAGGGCCTTGGGGAGCTGTTTTTT
TRBV30	14	-	-	TRBJ1-1	CAWRIEGTSTEAFF	TGTGCCTGGAGAATCGAGGGGACATCCACTGAAGCTTTCTTT
TRBV4-3	14	once	-	TRBJ2-5	CASSQDVESETQYF	TGCGCCAGCAGCCAAGACGTGGAGTCTGAGACCCAGTACTTC
TRBV10-1	13	-	-	TRBJ1-1	CASRETENTEAFF	TGCGCCAGCAGGGAGACAGAGAACACTGAAGCTTTCTTT
TRBV6-5	13	-	-	TRBJ2-7	CASSQEARYEQYF	TGTGCCAGCAGCCAGGAGGCTCGCTACGAGCAGTACTTC
TRBV27	14	-	-	TRBJ1-2	CASSSTWTVYGYTF	TGTGCCAGCAGTAGCACTTGGACAGTGTATGGCTACACCTTC
TRBV19	15	-	-	TRBJ1-4	CASSRSGAPNEKLFF	TGTGCCAGTAGTCGCTCAGGGGCGCCCAATGAAAAACTGTTTTTT
TRBV20-1	11	-	-	TRBJ2-5	CSVMRGETQYF	TGCAGTGTTATGAGGGGGGAGACCCAGTACTTC
TRBV23-1	17	-	TRBD1	TRBJ1-2	CASSQSLGQGANYGYTF	TGCGCCAGCAGTCAATCCCTCGGACAGGGGGCCAACTATGGCTACACCTTC
TRBV19	14	-	TRBD1	TRBJ1-1	CASSSGQGFPEAFF	TGTGCCAGTAGTTCGGGACAGGGCTTCCCTGAAGCTTTCTTT
TRBV12-5	20	-	-	TRBJ1-1	CASGLVIQGPQRTKNTEAFF	TGTGCTAGTGGTTTGGTAATTCAGGGGCCCCAACGAACGAAGAACACTGAAGCTTTCTTT
TRBV18	16	-	TRBD2	TRBJ2-2	CASSRLAGSNTGELFF	TGTGCCAGCTCACGACTAGCGGGATCGAACACCGGGGAGCTGTTTTTT
TRBV27	13	-	-	TRBJ1-2	CASTGQRGYGYTF	TGTGCCAGCACGGGGCAGCGGGGCTATGGCTACACCTTC
TRBV19	11	-	-	TRBJ1-5	CASSIGLGLHF	TGTGCCAGTAGTATAGGGTTGGGCTTACATTTT
TRBV21-1	13	few	-	TRBJ2-1	CASSLENIKEQFF	TGTGCCAGCAGCCTAGAAAATATAAAGGAGCAGTTCTTC
TRBV19	13	-	-	TRBJ2-1	CASSGMGYNEQFF	TGTGCCAGTAGCGGGATGGGCTACAATGAGCAGTTCTTC
TRBV6-5	14	-	TRBD1	TRBJ2-7	CASSSRTGGGEQYF	TGTGCCAGCAGTTCGAGGACAGGGGGCGGGGAGCAGTACTTC
TRBV9	16	-	-	TRBJ2-1	CASSAPDSFSYNEQFF	TGTGCCAGCAGCGCTCCGGACAGTTTTTCCTACAATGAGCAGTTCTTC
TRBV5-8	16	-	-	TRBJ2-3	CASSFGAGDGTDTQYF	TGTGCCAGCAGCTTTGGAGCAGGGGACGGGACAGATACGCAGTATTTT
TRBV19	15	-	TRBD2	TRBJ2-1	CASSPNSGSGNEQFF	TGTGCCAGTAGTCCGAATAGCGGGAGTGGAAATGAGCAGTTCTTC
TRBV18	13	-	-	TRBJ1-5	CASSPIENQPQHF	TGTGCCAGCTCACCAATAGAGAATCAGCCCCAGCATTTT
TRBV5-8	17	-	TRBD1	TRBJ1-6	CASSSSGQGLYNSPLHF	TGTGCCAGCAGCTCATCGGGACAGGGGCTTTATAATTCACCCCTCCACTTT
TRBV6-5	13	few	-	TRBJ2-2	CASSFGNTGELFF	TGTGCCAGCTCCTTCGGGAACACCGGGGAGCTGTTTTTT
TRBV18	18	-	-	TRBJ2-1	CASSPPSRDKSSYNEQFF	TGTGCCAGCTCACCCCCATCCCGAGACAAGAGCTCCTACAATGAGCAGTTCTTC
TRBV11-1	16	once	TRBD1	TRBJ1-4	CAILRGHPTTNEKLFF	TGTGCCATCCTTAGGGGGCATCCAACAACTAATGAAAAACTGTTTTTT
TRBV7-2	14	-	TRBD1	TRBJ1-2	CASSPLGQSHGYTF	TGTGCCAGCAGCCCATTGGGACAGAGTCATGGCTACACCTTC
TRBV29-1	12	-	-	TRBJ1-1	CSVSGFNTEAFF	TGCAGCGTTTCAGGTTTTAACACTGAAGCTTTCTTT
TRBV19	13	-	-	TRBJ1-6	CASSKGLHSPLHF	TGTGCCAGTAGTAAGGGGCTGCATTCACCCCTCCACTTT
TRBV12-3/TRBV12-4	13	-	-	TRBJ1-5	CASSFAGKQPQHF	TGTGCCAGCAGTTTCGCAGGGAAGCAGCCCCAGCATTTT
TRBV5-8	14	-	TRBD2	TRBJ2-5	CASSARGGGETQYF	TGTGCCAGCAGCGCCCGGGGGGGAGGCGAGACCCAGTACTTC
TRBV9	13	-	TRBD1	TRBJ2-4	CASSAPGQGKRYF	TGTGCCAGCAGCGCCCCGGGACAGGGGAAGAGGTACTTC